Listed below are T cell receptor beta chains from one sample, sequenced in a study of cytomegalovirus exposure and HLA in healthy donors. Profiling relied on immunoSEQ multiplex PCR, and the TCRdb table lists in-frame clones only, not all of them. The sample contains under 90,000 clones, 77% of which appear only once. What was sequenced was PBMCs. These receptors all stem from a man aged 45-65 years in good health and CMV-seropositive. CDR3s include the opening cysteine and the closing phenylalanine or tryptophan. Fields, in order: clone size, J gene, V gene, D gene, CDR3 DNA, CDR3 protein. The D gene is left open where the match is weak. The size field is filled for only some rows; it gives once, few, many or a size class.

>.|TRBJ2-3|TRBV5-1|TRBD1
TGCGCCAGCAGCGGAGGACAGGGTCTGGATACGCAGTATTTT
CASSGGQGLDTQYF
>.|TRBJ1-1|TRBV6-5|TRBD1
TGTGCCAGCAAAGACAGGGTCGACATGAACACTGAAGCTTTCTTT
CASKDRVDMNTEAFF
>.|TRBJ1-2|TRBV28|.
TGTGCCAGCACCTTCATAATAGATCAGGGTGGCTACACCTTC
CASTFIIDQGGYTF
>.|TRBJ2-6|TRBV6-1|.
TGTGCCAGTTTCCAGGGGTCTGGGGCCAACGTCCTGACTTTC
CASFQGSGANVLTF
>.|TRBJ2-7|TRBV5-1|TRBD2
TGCGCCAGCAGCTTGGACGGGCTAGCGGGTTCATACGAGCAGTACTTC
CASSLDGLAGSYEQYF
>.|TRBJ2-7|TRBV7-2|.
TGTGCCAGCAGTTTAGCTCCTTTTACCTACGAGCAGTACTTC
CASSLAPFTYEQYF
>.|TRBJ2-2|TRBV11-3|TRBD2
TGTGCCAGCAGCCCGGGACGCGCGGGAGGGCCGGGGGAGCTGTTTTTT
CASSPGRAGGPGELFF
>.|TRBJ2-7|TRBV9|TRBD2
TGTGCCAGCAGCAAAGCTGGAGGGAGGGCGCGCGAGCAGTACTTC
CASSKAGGRAREQYF
>.|TRBJ2-3|TRBV5-4|.
TGTGCCAGCAGCTTGGGTAGGGGGTATGCAGATACGCAGTATTTT
CASSLGRGYADTQYF
>.|TRBJ1-2|TRBV5-1|TRBD1
TGCGCCAGCAGCTTCACCGGGACAGGGTATGGTGGAGACTATGGCTACACCTTC
CASSFTGTGYGGDYGYTF
>once|TRBJ1-4|TRBV10-2|.
TGCGCCAGCAGTGTCGGGGTATACTATGAAAAACTGTTTTTT
CASSVGVYYEKLFF
>.|TRBJ2-5|TRBV5-4|TRBD2
TGTGCCAGCAGCTTGGGGACTAGCGGGTTCTACCAAGAGACCCAGTACTTC
CASSLGTSGFYQETQYF
>.|TRBJ1-2|TRBV30|TRBD1
TGTGCCTGGAAGGGGGACAGCTTGGGCTATGGCTACACCTTC
CAWKGDSLGYGYTF
>once|TRBJ2-7|TRBV9|.
TGTGCCAGCAGCGCCTCCGGGATCCCCTACGAGCAGTACTTC
CASSASGIPYEQYF
>.|TRBJ1-4|TRBV30|.
TGTGCCTGGAGTAGGGGGACGCTTAATGAAAAACTGTTTTTT
CAWSRGTLNEKLFF